This TCR beta chain was profiled in a study of CD8 T cells in Susac syndrome. Overall study findings and caveats: CD8+ clonal expansion in Susac was maximal in TEMRA cells and in active patients.

About this clonotype itself: The antigen remains undetermined.

CDR1 is KGHSH and CDR2 is LQKENI in the germline V gene. The CDR3 length is 17 residues. Trimming shortened V by 0 bases and J by 5 bases, and 18 bases separated the two germline ends. The RNA, roughly 0.45 to 1 ug, was put through reverse transcription using random hexamers. Coverage of TCR beta CDR3 amplification by immunoSEQ multiplex PCR extended to 54 Vbeta and 13 Jbeta. One entry per CDR3 protein, called by TCRdb with MiXCR from the immunoSEQ multiplex PCR reads. The sample has 120,000 or so distinct CDR3 sequences, about 95% seen once. This rearrangement joins TRBV18 to TRBJ2-3; the D gene is possibly TRBD1 (5 bases). The sample was CD8+ T cells from PBMCs. This TCR was recovered from a human donor with Susac syndrome. The CDR3 protein is CASSPPAEPRRGDTQYF. The DNA of the CDR3 is TGTGCCAGCTCACCACCGGCCGAGCCCCGAAGGGGAGATACGCAGTATTTT.